The entry below gives a single T cell receptor (beta chain) sequence along with its context. The antigen remains unidentified. Blood was collected once per donor into heparin, averaging approximately 110 mL. Sorting that relied on CD45RO/CCR7/CD25/CD127/CD95/CD27 yielded CD4+ naive, central memory, regulatory and stem cell-like memory cells. All of the sorted populations showed purity greater than 95%. All of the isolated RNA was reverse transcribed, so expressed TCRB transcripts were sequenced. Profiling relied on immunoSEQ multiplex PCR, and the TCRdb table lists in-frame clones only, not all of them. The sample lists 250,000 to 350,000 clones; 11% to 15% were seen once. These data belong to a study of beta chain features in type 1 diabetes. Study-wide points: Within patients, naive, central memory and Treg TCRB repertoires seemed more similar than within healthy donors.

The receptor comes from a man younger than 45 in good health. Sequenced input: central memory CD4+ T cells from blood.

CDR3 sequence: CSDQTGGTF. CDR3 bases: TGCAGCGACCAGACAGGGGGCACCTTC. V usage is TRBV29-1 and J usage is TRBJ1-2; 9 bases match TRBD1. This CDR3 region has 9 residues. Trimming at V came to 7 bases and at J to 13 bases, leaving 4 bases not matched to a gene. Germline-derived CDR1 and CDR2 are SQVTM and ANQGSEA.